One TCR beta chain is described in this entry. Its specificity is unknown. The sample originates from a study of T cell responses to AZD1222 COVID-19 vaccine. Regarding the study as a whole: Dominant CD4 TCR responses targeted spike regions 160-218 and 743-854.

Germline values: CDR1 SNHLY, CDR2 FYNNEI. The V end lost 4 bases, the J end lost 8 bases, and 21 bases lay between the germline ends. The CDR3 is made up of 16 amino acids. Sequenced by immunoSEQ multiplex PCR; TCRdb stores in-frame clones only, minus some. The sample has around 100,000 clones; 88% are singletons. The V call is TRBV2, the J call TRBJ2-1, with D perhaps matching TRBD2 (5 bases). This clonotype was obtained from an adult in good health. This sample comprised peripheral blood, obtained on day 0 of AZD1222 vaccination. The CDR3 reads CASSATIFREKDEQFF. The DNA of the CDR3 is TGTGCCAGCAGTGCCACTATTTTCCGGGAAAAAGATGAGCAGTTCTTC.